The entry below gives a single T cell receptor (beta chain) sequence along with its context. Its cognate antigen is unknown. Per germline, CDR1 MGHRA and CDR2 YSYEKL. The CDR3 has 16 amino acids. V dropped 1 base and J dropped 4; count of bases not matched to a gene: 6. Some clones are missing from TCRdb's copy, which holds only in-frame ones; the method was immunoSEQ multiplex PCR. The sample lists 45,000 or so clones, 55% to 75% occurring once. The record originates from a study of cytotoxic CD8 clonotypes in ibrutinib-treated CLL. Study-wide background: Median treatment time before response sampling was over ten months, range 6 to 36. Study-level results: Starting clonality was above that of age-matched healthy donors and tracked circulating CD8+ T-cell counts. Timing of sampling differed between sustained-remission and progressing patients. An increase in clonality occurred at ibrutinib response, followed by a return toward baseline at progression.

The source material was PBMCs, sampled after 12 months of ibrutinib treatment. V usage is TRBV4-1 and J usage is TRBJ2-3, with TRBD2 identical over 9 bases. The sequence derives from a human donor with chronic lymphocytic leukemia. CDR3 region: CASSQASSGNPDTQYF. The DNA of the CDR3 is TGCGCCAGCAGCCAAGCCTCTAGCGGGAACCCAGATACGCAGTATTTT.